A single sample gave rise to the 10 T cell receptor beta chains below, sequenced in a study of T cells in Graves' hyperthyroidism and ophthalmopathy. Regions amplified from RNA transcripts were the TCR beta CDR3 regions. TCR CDR3 underwent first-round RT-PCR with the HTBI primer set. TCRdb recomputed calls from the multiplex PCR reads with MiXCR, one row per CDR3 protein. This sample yields hundreds of thousands of distinct CDR3 sequences, of which around 17% are seen a single time; approximately 30% belongs to the top ten. What was sequenced was blood. These receptors were collected from a young woman with Graves' ophthalmopathy.

Many counts were recorded for this clonotype. The chain recombines TRBV2 with TRBJ1-2, with 7 nucleotides matching TRBD1. CDR1 is SNHLY, CDR2 FYNNEI, per germline. The CDR3 spans 18 residues. Trimming at V came to 2 bases and at J to 2 bases, leaving 14 bases not matched to a gene. DNA for the CDR3: TGTGCCAGCAGTGAACTTCGGGGAGGGACAGCCCTAAACTATGGCTACACCTTC. Protein product: CASSELRGGTALNYGYTF.

The CDR3 protein is CASSLVTPRTDTQYF. The CDR3 nucleotides read TGTGCCAGCAGTTTAGTGACTCCCCGCACAGATACGCAGTATTTT. V and J are TRBV27 and TRBJ2-3; D is undetermined. The CDR3 contains 15 residues. Germline assignment: CDR1 MNHEY and CDR2 SMNVEV (reference sequence). Trimming stripped 2 bases from V and 1 base from J, with 10 bases between.

V usage is TRBV11-2 and J usage is TRBJ2-5, with D hard to call. This CDR3 comprises 15 residues. The V end was cut by 3 bases, the J end by 2 bases, with 13 bases between. CDR1 and CDR2 from the germline V gene are SGHAT and FQNNGV. The chain's CDR3 is CASSFDGGQQETQYF. CDR3 in DNA: TGTGCCAGCAGCTTCGACGGCGGCCAGCAAGAGACCCAGTACTTC. The variable domain in full, with the rest retrieved from reference TRBV11-2 and TRBJ2-5, is EAGVAQSPRYKIIEKRQSVAFWCNPISGHATLYWYQQILGQGPKLLIQFQNNGVVDDSQLPKDRFSAERLKGVDSTLKIQPAKLEDSAVYLCASSFDGGQQETQYFGPGTRLLVL.

J is TRBJ1-1 and V is TRBV10-3, with TRBD1 matching 10 bases. CDR1 is ENHRY and CDR2 is SYGVKD in the germline V gene. The CDR3 has 13 residues. V trimming: 7 bases; J trimming: 7 bases; junction bases outside the gene matches: 6. In DNA form, the CDR3 reads TGTGCCATCAAAACGGACAGGGGGTTTGAAGCTTTCTTT. Its translation is CAIKTDRGFEAFF.

V gene TRBV20-1 combines with J gene TRBJ2-7; 8 nucleotides align to TRBD1. Germline V gene sequence: CDR1 DFQATT, CDR2 SNEGSKA (reference sequence). J gave up 6 bases and V 3 bases, and 4 bases lay outside the gene matches. The CDR3 length is 12 residues. In nucleotides, the CDR3 is TGCAGTGCTAGGACCGACAGGGGCGAGCAGTACTTC. As protein: CSARTDRGEQYF.

This clonotype turned up a few times. V usage is TRBV7-3 and J usage is TRBJ2-7, with D maybe TRBD2 (5 bases). The CDR3 has 16 residues. Per the germline V gene, CDR1 is SGHTA and CDR2 is FQGTGA. Trimming pared 3 bases from V and 1 base from J, leaving 16 bases between. The DNA for the CDR3 is TGTGCCAGCAGCTTCCACGTCACCGGGATTTCCTACGAGCAGTACTTC. Amino acids: CASSFHVTGISYEQYF.

This clonotype has only a few counts. The CDR3, as DNA: TGTGCCAGCAGCTTGGGGACTAGCTTAACCTGGGGCAATGAGCAGTTCTTC. This gives the protein CASSLGTSLTWGNEQFF. V gene TRBV5-8 combines with J gene TRBJ2-1; 8 bases map to TRBD2. The CDR3 consists of 17 residues. Germline CDR1 SGHTS, CDR2 YDEGEE. The V and J ends lost 0 bases and 6 bases, in that order; junction bases with no gene match: 11.

The rearrangement uses TRBV11-3 and TRBJ1-1, with D perhaps TRBD1 (5 bases). The V end lost 5 bases, the J end lost 5 bases, and 15 bases lay between the germline ends. CDR1 and CDR2 (germline): SGHNT, YENEEA. The length of the CDR3 is 14 residues. This chain's CDR3 is CASSSLDRGTEAFF. Written as DNA, the CDR3 is TGTGCCAGCAGCAGCCTGGACCGGGGGACTGAAGCTTTCTTT.

Ten or more counts support this clonotype. This chain connects TRBV4-2 to TRBJ1-2, with 8 bases that match TRBD1. The V segment lost 4 bases and the J segment 5 bases; nucleotides outside the gene matches: 6. The length of the CDR3 is 14 residues. Germline V gene lookup returns CDR1 LGHNA and CDR2 YNFKEQ. In DNA, the CDR3 is TGTGCCAGCAGCCTGACCGGGACAGGTTATGGCTACACCTTC. This gives the protein CASSLTGTGYGYTF.

This clonotype was recorded many times. V is TRBV6-6 and J is TRBJ1-2, with D uncertain. There are 19 residues in the CDR3. V was shortened by 0 bases and J by 0 bases, with 20 bases between the two germline ends. The germline V gene encodes CDR1 MNHNY and CDR2 SVGAGI (reference sequence). The CDR3 DNA reads as TGTGCCAGCAGTTACTCGACGACATCTTTCGACGGAGCTAACTATGGCTACACCTTC. It is translated as CASSYSTTSFDGANYGYTF.